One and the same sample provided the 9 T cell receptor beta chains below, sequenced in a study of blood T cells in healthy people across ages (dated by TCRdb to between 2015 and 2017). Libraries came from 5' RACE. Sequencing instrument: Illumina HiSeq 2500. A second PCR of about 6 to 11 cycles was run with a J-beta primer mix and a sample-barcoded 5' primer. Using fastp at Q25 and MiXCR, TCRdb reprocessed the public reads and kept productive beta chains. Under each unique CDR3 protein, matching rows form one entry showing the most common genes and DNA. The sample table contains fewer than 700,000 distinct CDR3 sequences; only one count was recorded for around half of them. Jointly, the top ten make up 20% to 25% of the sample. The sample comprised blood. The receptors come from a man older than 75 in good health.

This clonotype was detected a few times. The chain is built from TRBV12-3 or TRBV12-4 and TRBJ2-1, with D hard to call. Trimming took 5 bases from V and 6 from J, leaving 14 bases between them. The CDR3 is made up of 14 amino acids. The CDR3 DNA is TGTGCCAGCAGTGAATACCGTATTAGCAATGAGCAGTTCTTC. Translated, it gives CASSEYRISNEQFF.

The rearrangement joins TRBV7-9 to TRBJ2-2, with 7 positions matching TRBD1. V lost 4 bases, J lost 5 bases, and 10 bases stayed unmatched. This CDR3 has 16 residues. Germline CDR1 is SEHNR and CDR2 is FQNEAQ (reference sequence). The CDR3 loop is CASSSPDRVGTGELFF. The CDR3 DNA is TGTGCCAGCAGCTCTCCCGACAGGGTCGGGACCGGGGAGCTGTTTTTT.

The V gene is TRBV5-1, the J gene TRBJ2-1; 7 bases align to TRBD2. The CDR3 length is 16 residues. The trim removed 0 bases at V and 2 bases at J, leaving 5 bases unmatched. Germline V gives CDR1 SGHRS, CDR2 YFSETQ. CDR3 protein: CASSLGREAPYNEQFF. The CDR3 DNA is TGCGCCAGCAGCTTGGGCCGGGAGGCCCCCTACAATGAGCAGTTCTTC.

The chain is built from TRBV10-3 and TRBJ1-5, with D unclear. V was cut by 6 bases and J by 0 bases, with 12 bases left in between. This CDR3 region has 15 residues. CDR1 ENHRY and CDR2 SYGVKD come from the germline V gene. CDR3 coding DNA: TGTGCCATCAGGGCGTCAATTCATAGCAATCAGCCCCAGCATTTT. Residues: CAIRASIHSNQPQHF.

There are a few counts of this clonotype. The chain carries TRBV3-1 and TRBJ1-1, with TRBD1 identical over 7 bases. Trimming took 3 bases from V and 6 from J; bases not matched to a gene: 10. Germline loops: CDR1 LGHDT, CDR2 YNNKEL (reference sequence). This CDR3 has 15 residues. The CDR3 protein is CASSHRDSGPSEAFF. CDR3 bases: TGTGCCAGCAGCCACCGGGACAGCGGCCCGTCTGAAGCTTTCTTT.

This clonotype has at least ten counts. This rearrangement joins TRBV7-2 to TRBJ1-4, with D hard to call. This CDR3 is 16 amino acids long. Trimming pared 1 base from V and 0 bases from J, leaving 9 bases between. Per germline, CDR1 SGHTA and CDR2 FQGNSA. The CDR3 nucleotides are TGTGCCAGCAGCTTAGGTTTCGTCGCAACTAATGAAAAACTGTTTTTT. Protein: CASSLGFVATNEKLFF.

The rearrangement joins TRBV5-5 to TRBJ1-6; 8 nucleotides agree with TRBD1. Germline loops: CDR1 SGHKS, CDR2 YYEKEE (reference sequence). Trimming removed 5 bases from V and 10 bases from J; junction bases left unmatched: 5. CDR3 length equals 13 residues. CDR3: CASSSQGDSPLHF. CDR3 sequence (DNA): TGTGCCAGCAGTTCACAGGGGGACTCACCCCTCCACTTT.

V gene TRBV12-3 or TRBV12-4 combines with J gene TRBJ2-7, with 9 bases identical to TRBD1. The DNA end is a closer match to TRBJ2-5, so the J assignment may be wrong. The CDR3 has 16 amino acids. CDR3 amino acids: CASSLANRGREETQYF. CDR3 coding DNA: TGTGCCAGCAGTTTAGCCAACAGGGGGCGCGAAGAGACCCAGTACTTC.

CDR3 protein: CASIVGERAGELFF. The CDR3 region has the DNA TGTGCCAGCATCGTTGGGGAGCGCGCCGGGGAGCTGTTTTTT. The chain links TRBV7-2 to TRBJ2-2, with D possibly TRBD2 on 5 matching bases. The CDR3 has 14 amino acids. Trimming removed 7 bases at V and 6 bases at J, with 15 bases between. The germline V gene has CDR1 SGHTA and CDR2 FQGNSA. Variable domain in full (rest from reference TRBV7-2 and TRBJ2-2): GAGVSQSPSNKVTEKGKDVELRCDPISGHTALYWYRQSLGQGLEFLIYFQGNSAPDKSGLPSDRFSAERTGGSVSTLTIQRTQQEDSAVYLCASIVGERAGELFFGEGSRLTVL.